Listed below are T cell receptor beta chains from one sample, sequenced in a study of T-cell reconstitution after alpha-beta-depleted transplantation in children. TCRdb fed the PCR reads into MiXCR, producing one record per CDR3 protein. The table records about 610,000 distinct CDR3 sequences, roughly a tenth of them present only once. Sequencing was performed on PBMCs from the stem cell graft donor, taken from the stem cell graft. The receptors come from a human donor who donated a stem cell graft to a child with acute myeloid leukemia. The CDR3 runs from the conserved cysteine through the conserved F or W. A D gene is named only where the DNA matches it firmly. Rows may omit the clone size; those that give it use once, few, many or a size class.

size: few
D: .
V: TRBV6-1
J: TRBJ2-5
CDR3: CASSRPPLGTARETQYF
DNA: TGTGCCAGCAGTCGACCCCCTTTAGGGACCGCGCGGGAGACCCAGTACTTC

size: many
D: TRBD1
V: TRBV13
J: TRBJ1-5
CDR3: CASSFRDSYNQPQHF
DNA: TGTGCCAGCAGTTTCCGGGACAGCTATAATCAGCCCCAGCATTTT

size: few
D: TRBD2
V: TRBV29-1
J: TRBJ2-7
CDR3: CSVETSGSPKGEQYF
DNA: TGCAGCGTAGAGACTAGCGGGAGTCCCAAGGGGGAGCAGTACTTC

size: many
D: .
V: TRBV12-3/TRBV12-4
J: TRBJ2-6
CDR3: CASKESSGANVLTF
DNA: TGTGCCAGCAAGGAAAGCTCTGGGGCCAACGTCCTGACTTTC

size: many
D: .
V: TRBV6-2/TRBV6-3
J: TRBJ2-7
CDR3: CASSYSRQADEQYF
DNA: TGTGCCAGCAGTTACTCCCGACAGGCCGACGAGCAGTACTTC

size: few
D: .
V: TRBV6-4
J: TRBJ2-6
CDR3: CASDFVSPTSGANVLTF
DNA: TGTGCCAGCGATTTTGTAAGCCCAACTTCTGGGGCCAACGTCCTGACTTTC

size: many
D: .
V: TRBV20-1
J: TRBJ2-7
CDR3: CSARVWDEQYF
DNA: TGCAGTGCTAGAGTCTGGGACGAGCAGTACTTC

size: .
D: TRBD2
V: TRBV28
J: TRBJ2-7
CDR3: CASSSSGLAQQYF
DNA: TGTGCCAGCAGCAGCTCGGGACTAGCGCAGCAGTACTTC

size: few
D: TRBD1
V: TRBV28
J: TRBJ1-1
CDR3: CASSSQASGTAEAFF
DNA: TGTGCCAGCAGCAGCCAAGCCTCCGGGACAGCAGAAGCTTTCTTT

size: many
D: TRBD1
V: TRBV5-1
J: TRBJ2-7
CDR3: CASSSKTGGWQYF
DNA: TGCGCCAGCAGCTCGAAAACAGGGGGGTGGCAGTACTTC

size: many
D: .
V: TRBV20-1
J: TRBJ2-3
CDR3: CSARVPLTWDTQYF
DNA: TGCAGTGCTAGAGTCCCACTCACCTGGGATACGCAGTATTTT

size: few
D: TRBD2
V: TRBV20-1
J: TRBJ2-1
CDR3: CSALAGSSYNEQFF
DNA: TGCAGTGCCCTAGCGGGGAGCTCCTACAATGAGCAGTTCTTC

size: .
D: .
V: TRBV5-1
J: TRBJ1-1
CDR3: CASSLATGTGAFF
DNA: TGCGCCAGCAGCTTGGCGACAGGAACAGGAGCTTTCTTT

size: .
D: TRBD1
V: TRBV20-1
J: TRBJ2-5
CDR3: CSARPGQSPQETQYF
DNA: TGCAGTGCTAGGCCGGGACAGTCACCCCAAGAGACCCAGTACTTC

size: many
D: .
V: TRBV7-9
J: TRBJ2-5
CDR3: CASSFSGQETQYF
DNA: TGTGCCAGCAGCTTCAGTGGGCAAGAGACCCAGTACTTC

size: few
D: .
V: TRBV20-1
J: TRBJ2-7
CDR3: CSASHAGTPYYEQYF
DNA: TGCAGTGCTTCACATGCCGGGACTCCTTACTACGAGCAGTACTTC

size: many
D: TRBD1
V: TRBV12-3/TRBV12-4
J: TRBJ2-1
CDR3: CASSPGQGHEQFF
DNA: TGTGCCAGCAGTCCGGGACAGGGCCATGAGCAGTTCTTC

size: many
D: TRBD2
V: TRBV28
J: TRBJ2-5
CDR3: CASRLAGGETQYF
DNA: TGTGCCAGTCGACTAGCGGGAGGAGAGACCCAGTACTTC

size: .
D: .
V: TRBV7-3
J: TRBJ1-2
CDR3: CASSLTRDNPYGYTF
DNA: TGTGCCAGCAGCTTAACCCGTGATAACCCTTATGGCTACACCTTC

size: .
D: .
V: TRBV27
J: TRBJ2-7
CDR3: CASRRSGTYEQYF
DNA: TGTGCCAGCAGGAGAAGCGGTACCTACGAGCAGTACTTC

size: many
D: .
V: TRBV4-2
J: TRBJ2-2
CDR3: CASSQVGENTGELFF
DNA: TGTGCCAGCAGCCAAGTAGGGGAAAACACCGGGGAGCTGTTTTTT

size: many
D: .
V: TRBV7-8
J: TRBJ2-7
CDR3: CASSLVGLGQSEQYF
DNA: TGTGCCAGCAGCTTAGTCGGGTTGGGGCAATCCGAGCAGTACTTC

size: .
D: .
V: TRBV7-8
J: TRBJ2-7
CDR3: CASSLPARDEQYF
DNA: TGTGCCAGCAGCTTACCGGCTCGAGACGAGCAGTACTTC

size: many
D: .
V: TRBV27
J: TRBJ1-5
CDR3: CASHSLGGTGSQPQHF
DNA: TGTGCCAGTCACTCGTTAGGGGGAACAGGATCTCAGCCCCAGCATTTT

size: few
D: TRBD1
V: TRBV7-2
J: TRBJ2-2
CDR3: CASSRTGKNTGELFF
DNA: TGTGCCAGCAGCCGGACAGGGAAGAACACCGGGGAGCTGTTTTTT

size: .
D: .
V: TRBV4-2
J: TRBJ1-2
CDR3: CASSQGRSGYTF
DNA: TGTGCCAGCAGCCAAGGAAGGTCGGGCTACACCTTC

size: few
D: TRBD2
V: TRBV7-2
J: TRBJ2-7
CDR3: CASSSRLAGSEQYF
DNA: TGTGCCAGCAGCTCTCGACTAGCGGGAAGTGAGCAGTACTTC

size: .
D: TRBD2
V: TRBV10-3
J: TRBJ2-3
CDR3: CAIGASGSTDTQYF
DNA: TGTGCCATTGGGGCTAGCGGTAGCACAGATACGCAGTATTTT

size: .
D: .
V: TRBV28
J: TRBJ1-5
CDR3: CASSLSKVNQPQHF
DNA: TGTGCCAGCAGTTTATCAAAGGTAAATCAGCCCCAGCATTTT

size: .
D: .
V: TRBV9
J: TRBJ2-4
CDR3: CASSVAEGLAKNIQYF
DNA: TGTGCCAGCAGCGTAGCGGAAGGGTTGGCCAAAAACATTCAGTACTTC

size: few
D: TRBD2
V: TRBV20-1
J: TRBJ2-7
CDR3: CSAWRGGRYEQYF
DNA: TGCAGTGCCTGGCGGGGCGGGAGGTACGAGCAGTACTTC

size: .
D: .
V: TRBV4-3
J: TRBJ2-1
CDR3: CASSPGIPSYNEQFF
DNA: TGCGCCAGCAGCCCCGGGATTCCCTCCTACAATGAGCAGTTCTTC

size: many
D: .
V: TRBV7-2
J: TRBJ2-1
CDR3: CASSQTSAEQFF
DNA: TGTGCCAGCAGTCAAACATCCGCAGAGCAGTTCTTC

size: .
D: TRBD2
V: TRBV20-1
J: TRBJ2-3
CDR3: CSAPGLLASTDTQYF
DNA: TGCAGTGCTCCCGGATTACTAGCGAGCACAGATACGCAGTATTTT

size: .
D: .
V: TRBV29-1
J: TRBJ2-7
CDR3: CSVGLDWRPIPYEQYF
DNA: TGCAGCGTTGGCCTAGACTGGCGACCTATCCCCTACGAGCAGTACTTC

size: many
D: .
V: TRBV6-2/TRBV6-3
J: TRBJ2-7
CDR3: CASSYSNQISTYEQYF
DNA: TGTGCCAGCAGTTACTCGAACCAGATCTCAACCTACGAGCAGTACTTC

size: few
D: .
V: TRBV7-8
J: TRBJ2-3
CDR3: CASSSDPVDTQYF
DNA: TGTGCCAGCAGTTCTGACCCCGTGGATACGCAGTATTTT

size: few
D: TRBD1
V: TRBV27
J: TRBJ1-6
CDR3: CASSPRQGQGSPLHF
DNA: TGTGCCAGCAGTCCTCGACAGGGACAGGGTTCACCCCTCCACTTT

size: few
D: .
V: TRBV25-1
J: TRBJ1-1
CDR3: CASSTNLAGTEAFF
DNA: TGTGCCAGCAGTACAAACTTGGCAGGGACTGAAGCTTTCTTT

size: .
D: TRBD1
V: TRBV7-8
J: TRBJ1-4
CDR3: CASSFTGGREKLFF
DNA: TGTGCCAGCAGCTTTACAGGGGGCCGGGAAAAACTGTTTTTT

size: few
D: TRBD1
V: TRBV20-1
J: TRBJ2-1
CDR3: CSATGAPLGNEQFF
DNA: TGCAGTGCAACAGGGGCCCCTTTGGGCAATGAGCAGTTCTTC

size: few
D: .
V: TRBV7-2
J: TRBJ1-2
CDR3: CASSPEVQYYGYTF
DNA: TGTGCCAGCAGCCCCGAGGTCCAGTACTATGGCTACACCTTC

size: .
D: .
V: TRBV9
J: TRBJ2-7
CDR3: CASSVGVSGYEQYF
DNA: TGTGCCAGCAGCGTAGGGGTTAGCGGCTACGAGCAGTACTTC

size: few
D: TRBD2
V: TRBV20-1
J: TRBJ2-1
CDR3: CSARDLSSGYNEQFF
DNA: TGCAGTGCTAGAGATCTTTCTAGCGGCTACAATGAGCAGTTCTTC

size: many
D: .
V: TRBV29-1
J: TRBJ2-7
CDR3: CSVEGQGGYEQYF
DNA: TGCAGCGTTGAAGGGCAGGGGGGCTACGAGCAGTACTTC

size: .
D: .
V: TRBV19
J: TRBJ2-1
CDR3: CARPTGAYRSTQASSYNEQFF
DNA: TGTGCCAGACCTACTGGGGCATACCGATCAACTCAAGCCAGCTCCTACAATGAGCAGTTCTTC

size: .
D: .
V: TRBV7-2
J: TRBJ2-3
CDR3: CASSLGLHTPQDTQYF
DNA: TGTGCCAGCAGCTTAGGACTCCATACGCCCCAAGATACGCAGTATTTT

size: few
D: TRBD2
V: TRBV4-2
J: TRBJ2-7
CDR3: CASSDTSGRDEQYF
DNA: TGTGCCAGCAGCGATACTAGCGGGAGAGACGAGCAGTACTTC

size: .
D: TRBD1
V: TRBV20-1
J: TRBJ1-2
CDR3: CSASRDSGGYGYTF
DNA: TGCAGTGCTAGCCGGGACAGCGGGGGCTATGGCTACACCTTC

size: .
D: .
V: TRBV11-1
J: TRBJ1-1
CDR3: CASSLWDDPMNTEAFF
DNA: TGTGCCAGCAGCCTCTGGGATGACCCAATGAACACTGAAGCTTTCTTT

size: .
D: .
V: TRBV27
J: TRBJ2-6
CDR3: CASSLQGGSGANVLTF
DNA: TGTGCCAGCAGTTTACAGGGGGGCTCTGGGGCCAACGTCCTGACTTTC

size: few
D: .
V: TRBV21-1
J: TRBJ2-2
CDR3: CAGANSGLPSGELFF
DNA: TGTGCCGGCGCGAATTCGGGACTTCCCAGCGGGGAGCTGTTTTTT

size: .
D: .
V: TRBV7-2
J: TRBJ1-2
CDR3: CASSLATEYYGYTF
DNA: TGTGCCAGCAGCTTAGCGACGGAGTACTATGGCTACACCTTC